The source of this T cell receptor (beta chain) is a study of blood T cell repertoires in COVID-19. Study at large: The samples span acute and convalescent COVID-19 from the United States, Italy and Spain. PBMCs, B-cell-depleted T cells, or T cells were the source of the cDNA or gDNA that made up the material.

This CDR3 is built from 15 residues. The V gene's germline CDR1 is LNHNV and CDR2 YYDKDF (reference sequence). V was clipped by 0 bases and J by 1 base, with 4 bases between them. Per the original data handling: The assay estimated nucleated cells by amplifying reference gene primers. The data were produced by immunoSEQ multiplex PCR, yet TCRdb's version contains in-frame clones alone and is incomplete. That table supplies the V and J calls and clone size; D and trimming were determined from the DNA. The table records about 260,000 clones, approximately 86% of them present only once. The origin of this receptor is a woman between 50 and 59 years old who had recovered from COVID-19. Sequencing was carried out using peripheral blood. The chain carries TRBV15 and TRBJ2-6, with D uncertain. This CDR3 is CATSRESSGANVLTF. CDR3 nucleotides: TGTGCCACCAGCAGAGAGTCTTCTGGGGCCAACGTCCTGACTTTC. The full variable domain, rest sourced from reference TRBV15 and TRBJ2-6, is DAMVIQNPRYQVTQFGKPVTLSCSQTLNHNVMYWYQQKSSQAPKLLFHYYDKDFNNEADTPDNFQSRRPNTSFCFLDIRSPGLGDTAMYLCATSRESSGANVLTFGAGSRLTVL.